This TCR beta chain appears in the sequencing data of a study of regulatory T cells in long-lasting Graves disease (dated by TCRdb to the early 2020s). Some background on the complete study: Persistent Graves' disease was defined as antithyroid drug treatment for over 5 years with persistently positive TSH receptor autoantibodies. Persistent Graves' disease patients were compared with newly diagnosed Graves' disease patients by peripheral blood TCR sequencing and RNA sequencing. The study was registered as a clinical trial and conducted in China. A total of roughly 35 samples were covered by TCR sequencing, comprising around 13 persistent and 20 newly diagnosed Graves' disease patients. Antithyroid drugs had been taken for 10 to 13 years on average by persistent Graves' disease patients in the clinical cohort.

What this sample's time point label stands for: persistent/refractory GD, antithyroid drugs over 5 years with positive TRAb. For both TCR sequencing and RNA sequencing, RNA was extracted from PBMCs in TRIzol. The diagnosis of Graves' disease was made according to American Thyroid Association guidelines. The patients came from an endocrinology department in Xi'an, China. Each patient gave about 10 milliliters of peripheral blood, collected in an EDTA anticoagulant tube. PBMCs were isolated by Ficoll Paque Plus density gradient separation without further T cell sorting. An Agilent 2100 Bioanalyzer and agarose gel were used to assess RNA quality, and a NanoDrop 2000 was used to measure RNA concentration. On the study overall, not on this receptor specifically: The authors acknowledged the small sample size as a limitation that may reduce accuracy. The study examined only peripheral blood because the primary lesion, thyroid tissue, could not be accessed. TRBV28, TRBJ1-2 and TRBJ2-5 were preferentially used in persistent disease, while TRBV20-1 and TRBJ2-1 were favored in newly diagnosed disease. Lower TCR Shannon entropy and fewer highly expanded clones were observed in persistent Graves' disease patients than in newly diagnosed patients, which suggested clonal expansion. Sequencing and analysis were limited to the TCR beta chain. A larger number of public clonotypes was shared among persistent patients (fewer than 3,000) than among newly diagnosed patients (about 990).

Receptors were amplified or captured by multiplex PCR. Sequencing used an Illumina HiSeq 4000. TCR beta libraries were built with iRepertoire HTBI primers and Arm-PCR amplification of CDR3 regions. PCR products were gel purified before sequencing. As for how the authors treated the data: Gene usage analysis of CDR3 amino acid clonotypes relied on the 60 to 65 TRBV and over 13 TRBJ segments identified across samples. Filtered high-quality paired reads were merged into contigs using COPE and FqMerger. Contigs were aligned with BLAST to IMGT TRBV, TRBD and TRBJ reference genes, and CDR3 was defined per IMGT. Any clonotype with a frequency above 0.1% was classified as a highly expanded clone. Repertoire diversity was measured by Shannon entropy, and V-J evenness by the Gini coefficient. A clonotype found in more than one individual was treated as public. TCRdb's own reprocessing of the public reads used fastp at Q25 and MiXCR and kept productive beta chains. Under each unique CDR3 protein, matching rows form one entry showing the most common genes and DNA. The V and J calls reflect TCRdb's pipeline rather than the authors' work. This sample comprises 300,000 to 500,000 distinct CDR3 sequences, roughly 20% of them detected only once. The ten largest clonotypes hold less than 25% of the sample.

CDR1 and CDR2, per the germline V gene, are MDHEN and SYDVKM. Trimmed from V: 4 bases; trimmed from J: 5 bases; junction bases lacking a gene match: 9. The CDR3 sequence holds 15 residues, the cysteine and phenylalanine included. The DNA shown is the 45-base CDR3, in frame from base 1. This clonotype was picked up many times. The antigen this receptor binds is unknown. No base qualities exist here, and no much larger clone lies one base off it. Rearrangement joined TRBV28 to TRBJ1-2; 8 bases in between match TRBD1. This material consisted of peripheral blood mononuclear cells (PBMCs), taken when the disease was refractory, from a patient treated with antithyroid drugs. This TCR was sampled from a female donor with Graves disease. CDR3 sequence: CASSWGDRGTYGYTF. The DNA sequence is TGTGCCAGCAGTTGGGGCGACAGGGGCACATATGGCTACACCTTC.